The present entry profiles one T cell receptor beta chain with its context. Seattle participants joined during active infection and were tracked over time. The table came from immunoSEQ multiplex PCR; TCRdb's copy has only in-frame clones and leaves some out. The sample lists 180,000 or so clones, under 90% occurring once. The data originate from a study of blood T cell repertoires in COVID-19. V dropped 4 bases and J dropped 7; count of bases not matched to a gene: 3. There are 13 residues in the CDR3. CDR1 is MNHEY and CDR2 is SVGAGI in the germline V gene. Source material: peripheral blood. The V gene is TRBV6-5, the J gene TRBJ1-2; 10 bases match TRBD1. This TCR came from a woman between 65 and 79 years old with COVID-19, enrolled during active disease. Here the CDR3 reads CASSSTGGSGYTF. The CDR3 nucleotides are TGTGCCAGCAGTTCGACAGGGGGCAGTGGCTACACCTTC.